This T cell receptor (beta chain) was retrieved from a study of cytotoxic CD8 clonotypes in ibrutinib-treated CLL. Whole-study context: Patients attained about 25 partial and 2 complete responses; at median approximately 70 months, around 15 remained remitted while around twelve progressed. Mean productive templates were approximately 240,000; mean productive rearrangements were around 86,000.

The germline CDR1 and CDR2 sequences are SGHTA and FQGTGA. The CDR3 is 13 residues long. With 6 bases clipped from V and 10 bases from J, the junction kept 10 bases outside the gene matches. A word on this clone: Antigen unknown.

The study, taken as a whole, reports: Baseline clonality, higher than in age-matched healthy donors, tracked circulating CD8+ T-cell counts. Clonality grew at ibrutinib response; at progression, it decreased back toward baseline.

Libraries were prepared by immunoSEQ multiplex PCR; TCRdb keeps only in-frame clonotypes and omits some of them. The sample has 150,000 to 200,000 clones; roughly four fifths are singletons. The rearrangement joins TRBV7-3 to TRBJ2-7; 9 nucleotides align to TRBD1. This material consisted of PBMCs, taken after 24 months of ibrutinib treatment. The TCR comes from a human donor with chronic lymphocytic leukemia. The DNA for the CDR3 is TGTGCCAGCAGTGGGGGACAGGGAGTTGATCAGTACTTC. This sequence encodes CASSGGQGVDQYF.